These T cell receptor beta chains were read from a single sample in a study of CD4 T cells in relation to SARS-CoV-2 and coronaviruses. TCRdb's table, derived via immunoSEQ multiplex PCR, lists solely in-frame clones and lacks some. The sample has more than 50,000 clones; 80% to 90% are singletons. The material sequenced was memory CD4+ T cells from PBMCs. The receptors stem from a human donor in good health. Each CDR3 is given with its conserved first and last residue. The D gene is left open where the match is weak. Some rows mark clone size as missing; the rest say once, few, many or name a class of expanded clone.

abundance,v_gene,j_gene,d_gene,CDR3nt,CDR3aa
once,TRBV10-1,TRBJ1-1,.,TGCGCCAGCAGTGAGTCGGGAGTTGCGGCTTTCTTT,CASSESGVAAFF
.,TRBV6-1,TRBJ2-7,.,TGTGCCAGCAGTGAAGCGGGTTTTGGCTCCTACGAGCAGTACTTC,CASSEAGFGSYEQYF
.,TRBV10-3,TRBJ2-3,TRBD2,TGTGCCATCAGTGAGTTGTATAGCGGGAGGGCCCAAGGAGATACGCAGTATTTT,CAISELYSGRAQGDTQYF
.,TRBV7-6,TRBJ1-2,.,TGTGCCAGCAGCAAGGCACATGAATCTCGAAAGACCGGCTACACCTTC,CASSKAHESRKTGYTF
.,TRBV18,TRBJ1-1,.,TGTGCCAGCTCCCCGGGACAGAACACTGAAGCTTTCTTT,CASSPGQNTEAFF
once,TRBV9,TRBJ1-1,.,TGTGCCAGCAGCGTAGGTGGGATGAACACTGAAGCTTTCTTT,CASSVGGMNTEAFF
.,TRBV30,TRBJ2-5,.,TGTGCCTGGAGCATCGGACTGAGGGAGACCCAGTACTTC,CAWSIGLRETQYF
once,TRBV19,TRBJ2-3,.,TGTGCCAGTGGAACCGGGACTCGGTTAGATACGCAGTATTTT,CASGTGTRLDTQYF
.,TRBV3-1/TRBV3-2,TRBJ2-3,.,TGTGCCAGCAGCAAACGGGACTCCGGCACAGATACGCAGTATTTT,CASSKRDSGTDTQYF
.,TRBV6-2/TRBV6-3,TRBJ1-4,TRBD1,TGTGCCAGCAGTCGGGACAGCCTTAATCAAAAACTGTTTTTT,CASSRDSLNQKLFF
.,TRBV7-3,TRBJ2-5,.,TGTGCCAGCAGTAGGACTTACCAAGAGACCCAGTACTTC,CASSRTYQETQYF
.,TRBV3-1/TRBV3-2,TRBJ1-1,.,TGTGCCAGCAGCCAAATGATCCGGGCGGCGGGCACTGAAGCTTTCTTT,CASSQMIRAAGTEAFF
.,TRBV7-9,TRBJ2-5,.,TGTGCCAGCAGCTTAGGCGGGACGGACCAAGTGACCCAGTACTTC,CASSLGGTDQVTQYF
.,TRBV5-4,TRBJ2-3,.,TGTGCCAGCAGCCTCGGGTTTAGCGGAAGCACAGATACGCAGTATTTT,CASSLGFSGSTDTQYF
.,TRBV3-1/TRBV3-2,TRBJ2-2,TRBD1,TGTGCCAGCAGCCCCCCAATGACAGGGTTCGCCGGGGAGCTGTTTTTT,CASSPPMTGFAGELFF
.,TRBV6-1,TRBJ1-2,.,TGTGCCAGCAGTGAAGTAACCCCTGTCTATGGCTACACCTTC,CASSEVTPVYGYTF
.,TRBV5-6,TRBJ1-1,TRBD1,TGTGCCAGCAGCGGCCTCAGGGGGGAAGCTTTCTTT,CASSGLRGEAFF
.,TRBV5-1,TRBJ2-2,.,TGCGCCAGCAGCTTGGCGGAAGACCGGCGTGGGGAGCTGTTTTTT,CASSLAEDRRGELFF
.,TRBV18,TRBJ1-6,.,TGTGCCAGCTCACCAGGCAGTAGCAATTCACCCCTCCACTTT,CASSPGSSNSPLHF
few,TRBV7-9,TRBJ1-4,TRBD1,TGTGCCAGCAGCTCCTACAACAGGGGGGCTAATGAAAAACTGTTTTTT,CASSSYNRGANEKLFF
.,TRBV11-2,TRBJ2-2,.,TGTGCCAGCAGCTTTAGTCGGGGTTCCGGGGAGCTGTTTTTT,CASSFSRGSGELFF